The rows below give T cell receptor beta chains drawn from one sample of a study of OX40 agonist ivuxolimab in advanced cancers. Some clones are missing from TCRdb's copy, which holds only in-frame ones; the method was immunoSEQ multiplex PCR. The sample lists approximately 14,000 clones, approximately 60% occurring once. Here the sequenced sample was CD4+ or CD8+ T cells sorted from blood, taken in a trial of the OX40 agonist ivuxolimab. These receptors were collected from an adult with an advanced solid tumor such as melanoma, head and neck, liver or kidney cancer. Both conserved end residues are part of each CDR3.

>TRBJ2-7|TRBV6-5
CASSYSSGTSSYEQYF
>TRBJ2-3|TRBV4-1
CASSQESGLVYTDTQYF
>TRBJ2-1|TRBV6-5
CASSYGGEQFF
>TRBJ1-1|TRBV6-1
CASSVPRFKGNTEAFF
>TRBJ2-3|TRBV6-5
CASSTWGGTDTQYF
>TRBJ1-1|TRBV5-1
CASSLAGHQNTEAFF
>TRBJ1-5|TRBV19
CASRASGASGFQPQHF
>TRBJ2-7|TRBV7-9
CASSLDEGYTSYEQYF
>TRBJ1-1|TRBV6-5
CASSLTGLVSEAFF
>TRBJ2-7|TRBV2
CASSEGAGANSYEQYF
>TRBJ2-7|TRBV5-4
CASSGPGSYEQYF
>TRBJ1-2|TRBV7-9
CASSLGSGTDGYTF
>TRBJ1-5|TRBV4-3
CASSHLWGSNQPQHF
>TRBJ1-1|TRBV19
CASSNTIQGLDTEAFF
>TRBJ2-1|TRBV2
CASSESGDTYNEQFF